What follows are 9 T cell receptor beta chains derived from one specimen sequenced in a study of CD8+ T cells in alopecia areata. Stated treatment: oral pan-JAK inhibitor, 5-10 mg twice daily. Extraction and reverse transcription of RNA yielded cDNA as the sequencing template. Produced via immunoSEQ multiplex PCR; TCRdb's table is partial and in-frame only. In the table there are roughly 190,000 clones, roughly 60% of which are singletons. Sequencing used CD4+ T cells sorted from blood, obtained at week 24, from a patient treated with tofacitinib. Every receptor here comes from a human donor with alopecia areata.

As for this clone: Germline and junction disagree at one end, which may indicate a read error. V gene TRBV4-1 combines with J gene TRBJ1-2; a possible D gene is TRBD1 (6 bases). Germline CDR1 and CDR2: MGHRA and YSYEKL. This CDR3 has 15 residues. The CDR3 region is CASNQGQNNNYGYTF. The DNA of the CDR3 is TGCGCCAGCAACCAAGGACAGAACAATAACTATGGCTACACCTTC.

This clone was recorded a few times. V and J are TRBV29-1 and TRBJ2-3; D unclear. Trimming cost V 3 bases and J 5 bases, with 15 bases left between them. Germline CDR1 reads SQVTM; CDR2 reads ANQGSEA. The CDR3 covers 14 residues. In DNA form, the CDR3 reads TGCAGCGTTGAGGAGTTAGGGAAGAAAGATACGCAGTATTTT. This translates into CSVEELGKKDTQYF.

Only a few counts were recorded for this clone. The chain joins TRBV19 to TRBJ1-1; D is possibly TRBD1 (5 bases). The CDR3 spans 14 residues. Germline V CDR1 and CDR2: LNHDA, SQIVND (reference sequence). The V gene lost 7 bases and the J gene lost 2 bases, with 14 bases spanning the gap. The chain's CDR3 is CASTTGGPNTEAFF. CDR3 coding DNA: TGTGCCAGTACCACAGGCGGGCCTAACACTGAAGCTTTCTTT.

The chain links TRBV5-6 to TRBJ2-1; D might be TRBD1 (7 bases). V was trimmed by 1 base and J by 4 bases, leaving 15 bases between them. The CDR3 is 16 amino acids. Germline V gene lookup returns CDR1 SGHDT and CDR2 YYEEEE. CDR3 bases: TGTGCCAGCAGCTTGAGCCGGGGGACAGCTTACAATGAGCAGTTCTTC. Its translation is CASSLSRGTAYNEQFF.

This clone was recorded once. As DNA, the CDR3 is TGTGCCAGCAGCTTAGCGGTCAGGGTACGCGAGCAGTACTTC. The encoded protein is CASSLAVRVREQYF. The rearrangement joins TRBV11-2 to TRBJ2-7, with a tentative D call TRBD1 (5 bases). The V gene's germline CDR1 is SGHAT and CDR2 FQNNGV. There are 14 residues in the CDR3. The germline V and J ends were trimmed by 1 base and 6 bases, with 13 bases remaining between them.

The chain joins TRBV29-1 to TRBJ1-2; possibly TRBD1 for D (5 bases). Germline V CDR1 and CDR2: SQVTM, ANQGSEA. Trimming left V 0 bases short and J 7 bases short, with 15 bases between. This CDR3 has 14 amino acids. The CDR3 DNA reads TGCAGCGTTGAAGAGAGGGGACGATCGTCTGGCTACACCTTC. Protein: CSVEERGRSSGYTF. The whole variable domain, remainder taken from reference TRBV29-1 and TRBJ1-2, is SAVISQKPSRDICQRGTSLTIQCQVDSQVTMMFWYRQQPGQSLTLIATANQGSEATYESGFVIDKFPISRPNLTFSTLTVSNMSPEDSSIYLCSVEERGRSSGYTFGSGTRLTVV.

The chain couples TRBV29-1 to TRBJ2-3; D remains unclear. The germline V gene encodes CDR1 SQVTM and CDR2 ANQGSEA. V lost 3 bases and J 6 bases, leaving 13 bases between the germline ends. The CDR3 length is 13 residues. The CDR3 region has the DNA TGCAGCGTTGATCCTCAGTTCGGGGATACGCAGTATTTT. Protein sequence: CSVDPQFGDTQYF.

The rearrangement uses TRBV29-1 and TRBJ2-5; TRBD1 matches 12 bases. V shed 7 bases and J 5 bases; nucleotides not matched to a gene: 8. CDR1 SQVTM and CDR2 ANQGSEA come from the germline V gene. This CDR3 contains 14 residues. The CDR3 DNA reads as TGCAGCGGTGCCGGGACAGGGGGCATGGAGACCCAGTACTTC. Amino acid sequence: CSGAGTGGMETQYF.

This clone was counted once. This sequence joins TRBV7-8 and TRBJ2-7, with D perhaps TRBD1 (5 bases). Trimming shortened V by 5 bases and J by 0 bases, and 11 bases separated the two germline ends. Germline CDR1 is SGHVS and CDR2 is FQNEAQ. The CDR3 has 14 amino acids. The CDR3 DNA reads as TGTGCCAGCAGCAAAGACAGAAGCTCCTACGAGCAGTACTTC. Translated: CASSKDRSSYEQYF.